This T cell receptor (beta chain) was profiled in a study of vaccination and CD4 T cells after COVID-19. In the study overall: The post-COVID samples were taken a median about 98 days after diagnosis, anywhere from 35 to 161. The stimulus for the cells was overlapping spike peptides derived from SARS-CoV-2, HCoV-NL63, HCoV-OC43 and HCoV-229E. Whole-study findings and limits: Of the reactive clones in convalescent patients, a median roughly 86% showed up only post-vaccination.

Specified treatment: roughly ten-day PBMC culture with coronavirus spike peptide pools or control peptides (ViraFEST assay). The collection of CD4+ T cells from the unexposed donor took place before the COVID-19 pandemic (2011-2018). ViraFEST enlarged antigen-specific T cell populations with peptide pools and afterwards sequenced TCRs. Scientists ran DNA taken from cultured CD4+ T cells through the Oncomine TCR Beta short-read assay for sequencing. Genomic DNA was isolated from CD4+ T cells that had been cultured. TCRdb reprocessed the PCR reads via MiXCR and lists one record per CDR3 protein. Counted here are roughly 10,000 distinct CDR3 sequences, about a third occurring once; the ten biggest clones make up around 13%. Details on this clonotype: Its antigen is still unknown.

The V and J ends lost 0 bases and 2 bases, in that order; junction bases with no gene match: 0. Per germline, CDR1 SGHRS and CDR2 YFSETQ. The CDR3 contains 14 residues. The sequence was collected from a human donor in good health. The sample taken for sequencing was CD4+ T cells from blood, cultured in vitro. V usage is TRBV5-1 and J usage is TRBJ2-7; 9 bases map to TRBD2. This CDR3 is CASSLGGRAYEQYF. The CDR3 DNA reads TGCGCCAGCAGCTTGGGCGGGAGGGCCTACGAGCAGTACTTC.